A single sample gave rise to the 7 T cell receptor beta chains below, sequenced in a study of cytomegalovirus exposure and HLA in healthy donors. The PCR contained 60 Vbeta and 13 Jbeta primers. Libraries were prepared by immunoSEQ multiplex PCR; TCRdb keeps only in-frame clonotypes and omits some of them. The sample contains about 150,000 clones, 70% to 80% of which appear only once. Material for sequencing was PBMCs. The origin of the receptors is a man aged 30 to 45 in good health and CMV-seropositive.

The chain uses TRBV5-5 and TRBJ1-3; 7 positions match TRBD1. The CDR3 is 16 amino acids. The junction had 7 bases not matched to a gene; V was cut back by 0 bases and J by 4 bases. Germline V gives CDR1 SGHKS, CDR2 YYEKEE (reference sequence). The CDR3 protein is CASSLGDSPGGNTIYF. In DNA form, the CDR3 reads TGTGCCAGCAGCTTGGGGGACAGCCCCGGCGGAAACACCATATATTTT.

The chain joins TRBV6-1 to TRBJ1-2; 8 bases align to TRBD1. The CDR3 loop spans 14 amino acids. The germline gives CDR1 MNHNS, CDR2 SASEGT. Trimming cost V 3 bases and J 4 bases; bases outside gene matches: 4. The CDR3: CASSESGGVYGYTF. DNA for the CDR3: TGTGCCAGCAGTGAGTCAGGGGGCGTCTATGGCTACACCTTC.

This chain joins TRBV7-9 and TRBJ2-7, with TRBD1 matching 10 bases. The trim removed 5 bases at V and 1 base at J, leaving 11 bases unmatched. Germline CDR1 is SEHNR and CDR2 is FQNEAQ (reference sequence). The CDR3 covers 17 residues. The CDR3 spells CASSPPTRQGASYEQYF. DNA of the CDR3: TGTGCCAGCAGCCCACCCACGAGACAGGGGGCATCCTACGAGCAGTACTTC. Together with reference TRBV7-9 and TRBJ2-7, the CDR3 gives the full variable domain: DTGVSQNPRHKITKRGQNVTFRCDPISEHNRLYWYRQTLGQGPEFLTYFQNEAQLEKSRLLSDRFSAERPKGSFSTLEIQRTEQGDSAMYLCASSPPTRQGASYEQYFGPGTRLTVT.

The chain is built from TRBV7-6 and TRBJ1-2; 12 positions match TRBD1. There are 15 residues in the CDR3. Germline CDR1 SGHVS, CDR2 FNYEAQ. V trimming: 4 bases; J trimming: 8 bases; junction bases outside the gene matches: 8. CDR3 nucleotide sequence: TGTGCCAGCAGCTCCCCGGGACAGGGGGCGTACGGCTACACCTTC. Translating gives CASSSPGQGAYGYTF.

V and J are TRBV4-1 and TRBJ2-2; D gene uncertain. Per the germline V gene, CDR1 is MGHRA and CDR2 is YSYEKL. Trimming removed 0 bases at V and 8 bases at J, with 16 bases between. The CDR3 contains 16 residues. The CDR3 sequence: CASSQEGDSSWGELFF. The CDR3 DNA reads as TGCGCCAGCAGCCAAGAAGGAGATTCGAGTTGGGGGGAGCTGTTTTTT.

J is TRBJ2-7 and V is TRBV4-3; 7 bases line up with TRBD1. This CDR3 is built from 14 residues. Germline V gene lookup returns CDR1 LGHNA and CDR2 YSLEER. Unmatched junction bases numbered 3, after V lost 0 bases and J lost 4 bases. CDR3 nucleotide sequence: TGCGCCAGCAGCCAAGATCAACAGGGGTACGAGCAGTACTTC. Its translation: CASSQDQQGYEQYF.

The chain joins TRBV4-2 to TRBJ2-7; 10 bases fit TRBD2. The CDR3 totals 19 residues. The ends lost 1 base at V and 0 bases at J; junction bases unmatched: 12. Germline CDR1 LGHNA, CDR2 YNFKEQ. The CDR3 coding sequence is TGTGCCAGCAGCCAAGTAGTGGGACTAGCGCCGACGAGCTCCTACGAGCAGTACTTC. It specifies CASSQVVGLAPTSSYEQYF.